The source of this TCR beta chain is a study of blood T cell repertoires in COVID-19. About the study: Material from acute and convalescent COVID-19 was sourced from the United States, Italy and Spain. The analysed material was cDNA or gDNA that came from T cells, B-cell-depleted T cells, or PBMCs.

Per the authors' pipeline: Counts of nucleated cells, estimated from reference gene primer amplification, were obtained. The repertoire was sequenced with immunoSEQ multiplex PCR; TCRdb's copy has only in-frame clones and lacks some. V, J and clone size derive from that table, while D and trimming were established from the DNA sequence. The table records under 150,000 clones, 77% of them present only once. The CDR3 has 13 residues. Trimming took 0 bases from V and 0 from J, leaving 4 bases between them. CDR1 and CDR2 (germline): SGHRS, YFSETQ. A few counts support this clone. The sample contains more than one DNA sequence encoding this CDR3.

Specimen: peripheral blood. The TCR comes from a woman in her fifties or sixties with active or convalescent COVID-19. The chain is built from TRBV5-1 and TRBJ2-7; no definite D call. The CDR3 loop is CASSLDYSYEQYF. CDR3 in DNA: TGCGCCAGCAGCTTGGACTACTCCTACGAGCAGTACTTC.